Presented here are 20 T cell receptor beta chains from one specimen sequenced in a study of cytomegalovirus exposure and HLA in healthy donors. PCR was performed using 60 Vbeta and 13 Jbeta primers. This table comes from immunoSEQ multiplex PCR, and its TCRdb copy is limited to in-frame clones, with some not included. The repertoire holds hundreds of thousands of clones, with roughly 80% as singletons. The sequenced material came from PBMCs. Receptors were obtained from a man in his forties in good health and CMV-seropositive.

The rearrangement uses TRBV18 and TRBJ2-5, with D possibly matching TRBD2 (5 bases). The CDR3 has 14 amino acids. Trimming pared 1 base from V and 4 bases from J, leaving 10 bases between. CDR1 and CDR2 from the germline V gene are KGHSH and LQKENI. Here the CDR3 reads CASSPLEGGETQYF. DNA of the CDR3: TGTGCCAGCTCACCACTTGAGGGCGGAGAGACCCAGTACTTC.

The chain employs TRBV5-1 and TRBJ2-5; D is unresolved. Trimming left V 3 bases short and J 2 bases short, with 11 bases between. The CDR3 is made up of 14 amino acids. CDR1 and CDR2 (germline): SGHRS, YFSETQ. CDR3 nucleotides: TGCGCCAGCAGCTCATTTCTCAGTCAAGAGACCCAGTACTTC. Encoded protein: CASSSFLSQETQYF.

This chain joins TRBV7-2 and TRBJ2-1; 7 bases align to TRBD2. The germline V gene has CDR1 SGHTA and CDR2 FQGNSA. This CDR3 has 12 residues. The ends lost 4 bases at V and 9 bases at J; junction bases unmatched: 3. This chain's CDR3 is CASSSTGGEQFF. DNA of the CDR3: TGTGCCAGCAGCTCCACGGGAGGTGAGCAGTTCTTC.

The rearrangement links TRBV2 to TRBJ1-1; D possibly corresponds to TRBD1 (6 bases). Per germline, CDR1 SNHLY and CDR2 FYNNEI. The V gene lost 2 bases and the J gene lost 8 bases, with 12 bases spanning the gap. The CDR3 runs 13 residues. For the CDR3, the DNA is TGTGCCAGCAGTGAAAGGGGGACCCTAGAAGCTTTCTTT. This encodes CASSERGTLEAFF.

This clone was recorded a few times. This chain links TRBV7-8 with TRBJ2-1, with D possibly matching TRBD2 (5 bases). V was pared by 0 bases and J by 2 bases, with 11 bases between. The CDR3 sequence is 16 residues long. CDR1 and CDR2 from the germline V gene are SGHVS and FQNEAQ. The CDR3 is CASSLANSAAYNEQFF. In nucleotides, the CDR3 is TGTGCCAGCAGCTTAGCGAATAGCGCGGCCTACAATGAGCAGTTCTTC.

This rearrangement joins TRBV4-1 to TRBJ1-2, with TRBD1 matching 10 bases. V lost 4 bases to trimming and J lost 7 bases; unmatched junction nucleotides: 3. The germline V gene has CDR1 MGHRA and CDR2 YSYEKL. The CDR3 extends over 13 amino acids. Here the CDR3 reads CASSPGQGFGYTF. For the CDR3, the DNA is TGCGCCAGCAGCCCGGGACAGGGGTTTGGCTACACCTTC.

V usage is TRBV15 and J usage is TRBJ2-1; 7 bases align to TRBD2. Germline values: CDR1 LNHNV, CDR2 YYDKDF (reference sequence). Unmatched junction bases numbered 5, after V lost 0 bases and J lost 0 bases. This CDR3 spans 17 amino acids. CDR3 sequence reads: CATSRDRGGSSYNEQFF. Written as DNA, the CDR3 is TGTGCCACCAGCAGAGATCGGGGCGGGAGCTCCTACAATGAGCAGTTCTTC.

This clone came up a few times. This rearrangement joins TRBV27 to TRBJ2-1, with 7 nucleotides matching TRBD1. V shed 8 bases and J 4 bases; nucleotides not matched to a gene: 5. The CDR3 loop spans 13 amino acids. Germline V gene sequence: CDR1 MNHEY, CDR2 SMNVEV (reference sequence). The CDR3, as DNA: TGTGCCAGCGCCGGGACAGAATACAATGAGCAGTTCTTC. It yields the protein CASAGTEYNEQFF.

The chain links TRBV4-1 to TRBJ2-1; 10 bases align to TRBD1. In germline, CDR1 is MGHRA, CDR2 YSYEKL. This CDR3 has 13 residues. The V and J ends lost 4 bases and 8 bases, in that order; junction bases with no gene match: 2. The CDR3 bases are TGCGCCAGCAGCCCAGGACAGGGGGATGAGCAGTTCTTC. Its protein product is CASSPGQGDEQFF.

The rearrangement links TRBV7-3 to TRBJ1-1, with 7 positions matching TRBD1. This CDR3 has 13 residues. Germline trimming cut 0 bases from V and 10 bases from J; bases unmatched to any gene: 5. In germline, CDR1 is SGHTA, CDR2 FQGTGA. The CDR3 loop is CASSLTDREVAFF. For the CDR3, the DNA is TGTGCCAGCAGCTTAACCGACAGGGAGGTAGCTTTCTTT.

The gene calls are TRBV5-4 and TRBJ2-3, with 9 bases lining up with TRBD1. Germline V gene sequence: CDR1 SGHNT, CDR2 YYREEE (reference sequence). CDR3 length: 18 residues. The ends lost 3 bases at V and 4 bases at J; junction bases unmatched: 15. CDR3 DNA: TGTGCCAGCAGCTGGGACAGGGCTAAAGTCGCGGACCCAGATACGCAGTATTTT. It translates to CASSWDRAKVADPDTQYF.

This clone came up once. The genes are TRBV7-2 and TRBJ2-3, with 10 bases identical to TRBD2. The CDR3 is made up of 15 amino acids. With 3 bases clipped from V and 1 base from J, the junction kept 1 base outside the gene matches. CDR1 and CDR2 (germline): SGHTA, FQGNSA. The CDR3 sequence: CASSFTSGGTDTQYF. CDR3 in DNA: TGTGCCAGCAGCTTCACTAGCGGGGGCACAGATACGCAGTATTTT. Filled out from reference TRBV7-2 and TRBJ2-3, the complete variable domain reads GAGVSQSPSNKVTEKGKDVELRCDPISGHTALYWYRQSLGQGLEFLIYFQGNSAPDKSGLPSDRFSAERTGGSVSTLTIQRTQQEDSAVYLCASSFTSGGTDTQYFGPGTRLTVL.

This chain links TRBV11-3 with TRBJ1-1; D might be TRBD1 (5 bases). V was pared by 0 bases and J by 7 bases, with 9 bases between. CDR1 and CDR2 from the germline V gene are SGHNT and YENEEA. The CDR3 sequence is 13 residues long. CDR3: CASSLERGNEAFF. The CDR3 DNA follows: TGTGCCAGCAGCTTAGAACGGGGGAATGAAGCTTTCTTT.

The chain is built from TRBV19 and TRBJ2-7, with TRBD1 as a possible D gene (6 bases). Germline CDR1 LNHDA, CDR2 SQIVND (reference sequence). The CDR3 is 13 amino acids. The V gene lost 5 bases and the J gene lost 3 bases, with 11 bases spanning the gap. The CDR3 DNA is TGTGCCAGTAGTCCGGGACACGGCTACGAGCAGTACTTC. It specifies CASSPGHGYEQYF.

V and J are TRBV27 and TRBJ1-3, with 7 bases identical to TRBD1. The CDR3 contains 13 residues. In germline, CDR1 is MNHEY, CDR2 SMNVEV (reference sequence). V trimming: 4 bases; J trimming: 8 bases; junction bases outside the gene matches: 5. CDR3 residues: CASSSQGSDTIYF. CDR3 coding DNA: TGTGCCAGCAGTTCACAGGGGTCGGACACCATATATTTT.

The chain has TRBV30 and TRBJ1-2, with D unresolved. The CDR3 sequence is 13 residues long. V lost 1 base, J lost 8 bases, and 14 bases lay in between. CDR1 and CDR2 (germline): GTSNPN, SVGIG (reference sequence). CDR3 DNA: TGTGCCTGGAGTGCCACCCGCCTGGAGGGCTACACCTTC. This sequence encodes CAWSATRLEGYTF.

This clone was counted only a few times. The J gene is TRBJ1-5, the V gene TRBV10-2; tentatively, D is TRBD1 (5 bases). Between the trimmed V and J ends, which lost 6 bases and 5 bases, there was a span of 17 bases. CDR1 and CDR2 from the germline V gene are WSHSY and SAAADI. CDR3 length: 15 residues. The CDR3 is CASRKGTGGDQPQHF. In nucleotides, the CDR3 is TGCGCCAGCAGGAAAGGGACTGGAGGGGATCAGCCCCAGCATTTT.

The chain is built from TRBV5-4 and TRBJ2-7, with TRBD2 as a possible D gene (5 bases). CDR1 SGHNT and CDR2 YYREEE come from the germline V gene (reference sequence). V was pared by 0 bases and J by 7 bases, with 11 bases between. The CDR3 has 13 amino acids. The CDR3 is CASSLAVTGEQYF. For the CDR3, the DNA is TGTGCCAGCAGCTTGGCCGTTACGGGAGAGCAGTACTTC.

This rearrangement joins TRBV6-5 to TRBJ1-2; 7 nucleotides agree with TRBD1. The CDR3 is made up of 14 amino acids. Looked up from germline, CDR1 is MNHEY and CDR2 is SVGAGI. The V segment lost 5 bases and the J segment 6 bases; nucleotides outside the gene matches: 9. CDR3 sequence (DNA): TGTGCCAGCAGTGACACGACAGGGCCTAATGGCTACACCTTC. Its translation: CASSDTTGPNGYTF.

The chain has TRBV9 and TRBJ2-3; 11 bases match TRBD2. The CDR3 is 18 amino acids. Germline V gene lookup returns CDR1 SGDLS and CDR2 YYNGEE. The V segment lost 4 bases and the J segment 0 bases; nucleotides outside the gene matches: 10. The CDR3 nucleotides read TGTGCCAGCAGCCCCCATTGGACTAGCGGGCCCAGCACAGATACGCAGTATTTT. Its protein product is CASSPHWTSGPSTDTQYF.